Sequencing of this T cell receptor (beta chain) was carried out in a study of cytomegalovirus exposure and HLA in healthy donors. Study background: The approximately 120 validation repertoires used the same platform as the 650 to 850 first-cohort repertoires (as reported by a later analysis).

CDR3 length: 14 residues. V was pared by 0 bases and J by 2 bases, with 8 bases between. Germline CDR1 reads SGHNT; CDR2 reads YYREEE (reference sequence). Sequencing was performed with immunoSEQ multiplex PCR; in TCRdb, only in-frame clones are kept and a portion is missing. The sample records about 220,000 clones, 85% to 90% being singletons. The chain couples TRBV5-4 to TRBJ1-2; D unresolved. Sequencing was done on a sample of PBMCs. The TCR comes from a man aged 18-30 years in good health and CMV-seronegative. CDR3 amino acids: CASSLVSENYGYTF. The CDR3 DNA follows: TGTGCCAGCAGCTTGGTTAGCGAAAACTATGGCTACACCTTC.